A selection of T cell receptor beta chains follows, all from one sample in a study of control samples from healthy donors and cancer patients. Libraries were prepared by immunoSEQ multiplex PCR; TCRdb keeps only in-frame clonotypes and omits some of them. In the table there are around 130,000 clones, about 95% of which are singletons. The sequenced sample consisted of blood. The receptors shown here come from a man aged 30 to 39 in good health. Both conserved end residues are part of each CDR3. The D gene is left open where the match is weak. Where a row states a size, it is once, few, many or the class of an expanded clone; other rows omit it.

cdr3_aa	cdr3_nt	clone_size	j_call	d_call	v_call
CASSIESGYGYTF	TGTGCCAGTAGTATAGAATCGGGGTATGGCTACACCTTC	NA	TRBJ1-2	NA	TRBV19
CAWSVAQGITEAFF	TGTGCCTGGAGTGTAGCTCAGGGAATCACTGAAGCTTTCTTT	NA	TRBJ1-1	NA	TRBV30
CASSVGNRYNEQFF	TGTGCCAGCAGCGTAGGGAACAGATACAATGAGCAGTTCTTC	NA	TRBJ2-1	NA	TRBV9
CASSLVAGSNTGELFF	TGTGCTAGCAGCTTAGTGGCGGGGTCGAACACCGGGGAGCTGTTTTTT	NA	TRBJ2-2	NA	TRBV7-7
CASSSRTEAFF	TGTGCCAGCAGCTCCCGCACTGAAGCTTTCTTT	NA	TRBJ1-1	NA	TRBV5-4
CSVSGGSSYEQYF	TGCAGCGTCTCAGGGGGTAGCTCCTACGAGCAGTACTTC	NA	TRBJ2-7	TRBD1	TRBV29-1
CASSPTGITLHF	TGTGCCAGCAGCCCGACAGGGATCACCCTCCACTTT	once	TRBJ1-6	TRBD1	TRBV27
CASSSRLWGREETQYF	TGTGCCAGCAGCTCTCGTCTGTGGGGGCGAGAAGAGACCCAGTACTTC	once	TRBJ2-5	NA	TRBV3-1/TRBV3-2
CASRRGDINTEAFF	TGTGCCAGCAGGCGGGGGGACATAAACACTGAAGCTTTCTTT	NA	TRBJ1-1	NA	TRBV9
CASSLAGVNEQYF	TGTGCCAGCAGCCTTGCAGGGGTGAACGAGCAGTACTTC	NA	TRBJ2-7	NA	TRBV7-9
CATSDPLGQGGQTQYF	TGTGCCACCAGTGATCCCCTCGGACAGGGTGGGCAGACCCAGTACTTC	NA	TRBJ2-5	TRBD1	TRBV24-1
CASSIPDRRWLYEQYF	TGCGCCAGCAGCATACCGGACCGGCGGTGGCTCTACGAGCAGTACTTC	NA	TRBJ2-7	NA	TRBV5-1
CASSLQGTLSYEQYF	TGTGCCAGCAGTTTACAGGGGACGCTTTCCTACGAGCAGTACTTC	NA	TRBJ2-7	NA	TRBV27
CASSYKAIARQPQHF	TGTGCCAGCAGTTACAAAGCTATTGCCCGTCAGCCCCAGCATTTT	once	TRBJ1-5	NA	TRBV6-5
CASRRTGGTYQPQHF	TGCGCCAGCAGGCGGACAGGCGGAACCTATCAGCCCCAGCATTTT	NA	TRBJ1-5	TRBD1	TRBV4-1
CASSSRGFNVEKLFF	TGTGCCAGCAGCTCCAGGGGATTTAATGTGGAAAAACTGTTTTTT	NA	TRBJ1-4	NA	TRBV5-8
CASSSLRARGRNTEAFF	TGTGCCAGCAGCTCCCTCAGGGCCAGGGGAAGGAACACTGAAGCTTTCTTT	NA	TRBJ1-1	NA	TRBV7-9
CASSQDRRGNYGYTF	TGCGCCAGCAGCCAAGATCGAAGAGGGAACTATGGCTACACCTTC	NA	TRBJ1-2	NA	TRBV4-1
CASSQDETGFSEQYF	TGTGCCAGCAGCCAAGATGAGACAGGGTTTTCCGAGCAGTACTTC	NA	TRBJ2-7	TRBD1	TRBV3-1/TRBV3-2
CASRTGGLGNQPQHF	TGTGCCAGCAGAACAGGGGGCTTAGGGAATCAGCCCCAGCATTTT	NA	TRBJ1-5	TRBD1	TRBV6-5
CASSLGGVAPIMPQHF	TGTGCCAGCAGCTTAGGCGGCGTGGCCCCCATAATGCCCCAGCATTTT	NA	TRBJ1-5	NA	TRBV7-9
CATRGTGGYNEQFF	TGTGCCACCAGGGGGACAGGGGGCTACAATGAGCAGTTCTTC	NA	TRBJ2-1	TRBD1	TRBV24-1
CASSQDRAGTNEKLFF	TGTGCCAGCAGCCAAGATAGGGCAGGGACTAATGAAAAACTGTTTTTT	once	TRBJ1-4	NA	TRBV3-1/TRBV3-2
CASSQAPGENTEAFF	TGTGCCAGCAGCCAAGCCCCAGGGGAGAACACTGAAGCTTTCTTT	NA	TRBJ1-1	NA	TRBV3-1/TRBV3-2
CASRTEGSNGYSNQPQHF	TGTGCCAGCAGGACCGAGGGGTCGAACGGATATAGCAATCAGCCCCAGCATTTT	NA	TRBJ1-5	NA	TRBV6-7
CASSGGRFTDTQYF	TGTGCCAGCAGCGGGGGGAGGTTCACAGATACGCAGTATTTT	few	TRBJ2-3	NA	TRBV11-2